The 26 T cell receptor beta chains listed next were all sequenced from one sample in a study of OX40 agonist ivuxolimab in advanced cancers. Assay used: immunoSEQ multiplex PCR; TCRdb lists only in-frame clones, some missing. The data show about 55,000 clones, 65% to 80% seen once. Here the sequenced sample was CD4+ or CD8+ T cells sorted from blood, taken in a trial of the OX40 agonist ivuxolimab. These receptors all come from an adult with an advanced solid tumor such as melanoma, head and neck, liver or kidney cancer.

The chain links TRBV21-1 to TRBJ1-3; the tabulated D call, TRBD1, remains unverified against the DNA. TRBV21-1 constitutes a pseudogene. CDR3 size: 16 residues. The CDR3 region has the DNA TGTGCCAGCAGCAAAGGAATTACACAGTCTGGAAACACCATATATTTT. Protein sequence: CASSKGITQSGNTIYF.

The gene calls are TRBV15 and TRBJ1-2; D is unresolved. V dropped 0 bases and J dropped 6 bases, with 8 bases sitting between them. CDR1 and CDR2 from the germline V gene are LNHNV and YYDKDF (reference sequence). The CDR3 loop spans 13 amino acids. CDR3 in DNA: TGTGCCACCAGCAGAGATTTAAGGGATGGCTACACCTTC. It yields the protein CATSRDLRDGYTF.

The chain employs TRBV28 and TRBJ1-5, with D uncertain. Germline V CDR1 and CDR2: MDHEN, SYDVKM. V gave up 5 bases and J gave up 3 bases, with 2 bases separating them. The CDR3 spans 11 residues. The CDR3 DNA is TGTGCCAGCAGTGTCAATCAGCCCCAGCATTTT. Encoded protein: CASSVNQPQHF.

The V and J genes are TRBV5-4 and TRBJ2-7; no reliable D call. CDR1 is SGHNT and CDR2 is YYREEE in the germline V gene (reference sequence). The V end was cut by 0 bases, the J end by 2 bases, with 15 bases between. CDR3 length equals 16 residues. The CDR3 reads CASSLVVGRIAYEQYF. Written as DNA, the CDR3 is TGTGCCAGCAGCTTGGTAGTAGGGCGGATTGCCTACGAGCAGTACTTC.

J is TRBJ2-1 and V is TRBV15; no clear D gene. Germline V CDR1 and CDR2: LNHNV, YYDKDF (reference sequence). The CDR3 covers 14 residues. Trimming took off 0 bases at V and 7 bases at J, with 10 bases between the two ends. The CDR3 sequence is CATSREIGRNEQFF. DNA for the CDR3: TGTGCCACCAGCAGAGAGATTGGCAGGAATGAGCAGTTCTTC.

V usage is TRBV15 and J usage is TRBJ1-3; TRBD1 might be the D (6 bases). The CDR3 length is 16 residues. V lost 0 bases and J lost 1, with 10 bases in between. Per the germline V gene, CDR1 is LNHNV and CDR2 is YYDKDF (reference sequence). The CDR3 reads CATSRDGTLSGNTIYF. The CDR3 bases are TGTGCCACCAGCAGAGACGGGACACTTTCTGGAAACACCATATATTTT.

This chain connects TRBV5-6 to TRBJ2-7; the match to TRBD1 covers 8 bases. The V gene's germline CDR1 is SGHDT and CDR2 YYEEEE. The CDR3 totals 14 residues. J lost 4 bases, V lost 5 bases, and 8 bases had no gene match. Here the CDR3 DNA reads TGTGCCAGCAGTCGACCAGGGGGCGCGTACGAGCAGTACTTC. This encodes CASSRPGGAYEQYF.

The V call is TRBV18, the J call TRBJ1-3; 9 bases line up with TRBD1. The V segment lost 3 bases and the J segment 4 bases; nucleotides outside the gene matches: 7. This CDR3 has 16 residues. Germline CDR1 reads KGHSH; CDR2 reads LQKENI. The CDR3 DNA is TGTGCCAGCTCACCCCTTACAGGGGGCAGAGGAAACACCATATATTTT. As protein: CASSPLTGGRGNTIYF. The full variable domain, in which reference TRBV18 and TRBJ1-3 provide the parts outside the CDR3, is NAGVMQNPRHLVRRRGQEARLRCSPMKGHSHVYWYRQLPEEGLKFMVYLQKENIIDESGMPKERFSAEFPKEGPSILRIQQVVRGDSAAYFCASSPLTGGRGNTIYFGEGSWLTVV.

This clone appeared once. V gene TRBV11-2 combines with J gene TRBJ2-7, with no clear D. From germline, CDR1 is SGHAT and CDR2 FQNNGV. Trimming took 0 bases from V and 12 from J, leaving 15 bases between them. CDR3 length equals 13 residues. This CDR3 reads CASSLDGVTTRYF. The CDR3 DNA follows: TGTGCCAGCAGCTTAGATGGCGTTACGACACGGTACTTC.

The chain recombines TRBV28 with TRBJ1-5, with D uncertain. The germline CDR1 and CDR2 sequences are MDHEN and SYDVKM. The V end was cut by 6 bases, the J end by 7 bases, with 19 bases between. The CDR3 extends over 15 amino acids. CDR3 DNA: TGTGCCAGCAGGTCCGCTGACATCTTGTTGCAGCCCCAGCATTTT. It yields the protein CASRSADILLQPQHF.

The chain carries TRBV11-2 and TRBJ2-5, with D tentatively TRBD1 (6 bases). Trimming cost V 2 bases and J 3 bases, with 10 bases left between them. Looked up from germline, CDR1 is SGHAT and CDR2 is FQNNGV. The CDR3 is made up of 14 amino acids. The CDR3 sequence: CASSLLQGKETQYF. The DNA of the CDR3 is TGTGCCAGCAGCTTACTCCAGGGGAAAGAGACCCAGTACTTC.

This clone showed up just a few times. The CDR3 sequence: CAISESGRVTYNEQFF. In DNA form, the CDR3 reads TGTGCCATCAGTGAGTCGGGGCGGGTAACCTACAATGAGCAGTTCTTC. V is TRBV10-3 and J is TRBJ2-1, with D perhaps matching TRBD1 or TRBD2 (5 bases each). CDR3 length equals 16 residues. Trimming shortened V by 0 bases and J by 2 bases, and 11 bases separated the two germline ends. Germline lookup yields CDR1 ENHRY and CDR2 SYGVKD.

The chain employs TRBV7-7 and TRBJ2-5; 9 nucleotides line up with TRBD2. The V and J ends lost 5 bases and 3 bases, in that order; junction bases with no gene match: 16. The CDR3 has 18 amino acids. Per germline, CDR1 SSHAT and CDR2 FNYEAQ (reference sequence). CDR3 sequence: CASSLSLPGLAGKETQYF. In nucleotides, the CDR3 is TGTGCCAGCAGCCTATCCCTACCGGGACTAGCTGGGAAAGAGACCCAGTACTTC.

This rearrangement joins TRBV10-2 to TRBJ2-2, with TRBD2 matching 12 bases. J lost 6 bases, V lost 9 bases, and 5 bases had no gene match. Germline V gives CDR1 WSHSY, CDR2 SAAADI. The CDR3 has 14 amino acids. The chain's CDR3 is CASRTSGIAGELFF. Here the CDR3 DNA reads TGCGCCAGTCGGACTAGCGGGATCGCCGGGGAGCTGTTTTTT.

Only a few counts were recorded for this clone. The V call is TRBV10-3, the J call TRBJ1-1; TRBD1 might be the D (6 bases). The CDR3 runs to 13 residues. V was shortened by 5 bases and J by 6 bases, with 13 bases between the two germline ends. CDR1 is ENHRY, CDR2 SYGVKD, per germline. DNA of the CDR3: TGTGCCATCAGTTCCACAGGGCAATCTGAAGCTTTCTTT. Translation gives CAISSTGQSEAFF.

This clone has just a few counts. The CDR3 loop is CASSFGTFTDTQYF. CDR3 in DNA: TGTGCCAGCAGCTTCGGGACTTTCACAGATACGCAGTATTTT. V gene TRBV5-4 combines with J gene TRBJ2-3; D possibly corresponds to TRBD2 (6 bases). Germline V gene lookup returns CDR1 SGHNT and CDR2 YYREEE (reference sequence). V lost 2 bases and J 2 bases, leaving 9 bases between the germline ends. CDR3 length: 14 residues.

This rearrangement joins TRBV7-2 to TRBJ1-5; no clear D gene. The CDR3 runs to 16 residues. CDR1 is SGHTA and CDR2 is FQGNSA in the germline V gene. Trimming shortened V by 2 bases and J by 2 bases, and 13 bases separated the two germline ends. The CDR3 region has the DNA TGTGCCAGCAGCTTACAAGGCCAGGCGGGCAATCAGCCCCAGCATTTT. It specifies CASSLQGQAGNQPQHF.

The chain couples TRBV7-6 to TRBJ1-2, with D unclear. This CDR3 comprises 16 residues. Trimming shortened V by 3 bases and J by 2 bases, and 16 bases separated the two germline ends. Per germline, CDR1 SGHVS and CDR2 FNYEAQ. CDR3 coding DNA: TGTGCCAGCAGCTTTGACCTCGGGAAGACAAACTATGGCTACACCTTC. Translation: CASSFDLGKTNYGYTF.

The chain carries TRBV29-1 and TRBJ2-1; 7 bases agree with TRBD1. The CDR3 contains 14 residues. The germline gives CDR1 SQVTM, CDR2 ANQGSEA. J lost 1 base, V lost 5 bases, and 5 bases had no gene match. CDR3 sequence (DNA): TGCAGCGTTCTTGGCAGGGGGTCCTACAATGAGCAGTTCTTC. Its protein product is CSVLGRGSYNEQFF.

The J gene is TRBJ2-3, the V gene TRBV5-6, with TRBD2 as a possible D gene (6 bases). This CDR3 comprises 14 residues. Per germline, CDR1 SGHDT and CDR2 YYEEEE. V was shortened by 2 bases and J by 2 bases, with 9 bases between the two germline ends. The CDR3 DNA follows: TGTGCCAGCAGCTTCGGACTATCCACAGATACGCAGTATTTT. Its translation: CASSFGLSTDTQYF.

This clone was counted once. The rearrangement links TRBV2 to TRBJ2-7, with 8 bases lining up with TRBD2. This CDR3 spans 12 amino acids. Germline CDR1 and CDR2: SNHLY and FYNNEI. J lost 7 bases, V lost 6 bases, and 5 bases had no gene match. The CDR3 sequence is CASSYGGEEQYF. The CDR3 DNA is TGTGCCAGCAGCTACGGGGGGGAAGAGCAGTACTTC.

The CDR3 is CASSLTIWAPNYGYTF. As DNA, the CDR3 is TGTGCCAGCAGCTTAACTATCTGGGCACCCAACTATGGCTACACCTTC. This chain links TRBV11-1 with TRBJ1-2; D is ambiguous. The germline CDR1 and CDR2 sequences are SGHAT and FQDESV (reference sequence). V was clipped by 2 bases and J by 2 bases, with 15 bases between them. This CDR3 contains 16 residues. Combining the CDR3 with reference TRBV11-1 and TRBJ1-2 gives the whole variable domain EAEVAQSPRYKITEKSQAVAFWCDPISGHATLYWYRQILGQGPELLVQFQDESVVDDSQLPKDRFSAERLKGVDSTLKIQPAELGDSAMYLCASSLTIWAPNYGYTFGSGTRLTVV.

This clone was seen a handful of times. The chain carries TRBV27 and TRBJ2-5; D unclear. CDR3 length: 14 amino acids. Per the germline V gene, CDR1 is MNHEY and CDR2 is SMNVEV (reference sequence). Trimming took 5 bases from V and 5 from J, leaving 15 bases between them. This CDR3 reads CASSPLDRRETQYF. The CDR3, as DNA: TGTGCCAGCAGTCCCCTTGACCGCCGGGAGACCCAGTACTTC.

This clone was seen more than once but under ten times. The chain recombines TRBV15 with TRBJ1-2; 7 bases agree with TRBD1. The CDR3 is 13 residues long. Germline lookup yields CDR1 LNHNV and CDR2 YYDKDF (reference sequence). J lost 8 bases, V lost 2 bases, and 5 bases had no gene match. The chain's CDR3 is CATSRRQGSGYTF. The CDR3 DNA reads TGTGCCACCAGCAGACGACAGGGAAGCGGCTACACCTTC. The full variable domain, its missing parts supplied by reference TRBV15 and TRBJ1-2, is DAMVIQNPRYQVTQFGKPVTLSCSQTLNHNVMYWYQQKSSQAPKLLFHYYDKDFNNEADTPDNFQSRRPNTSFCFLDIRSPGLGDTAMYLCATSRRQGSGYTFGSGTRLTVV.

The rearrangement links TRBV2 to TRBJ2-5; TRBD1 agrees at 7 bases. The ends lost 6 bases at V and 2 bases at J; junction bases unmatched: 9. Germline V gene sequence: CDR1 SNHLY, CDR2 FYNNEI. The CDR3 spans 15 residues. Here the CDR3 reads CASRNDRVRQETQYF. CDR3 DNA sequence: TGTGCCAGCAGGAACGACAGGGTTAGGCAAGAGACCCAGTACTTC.

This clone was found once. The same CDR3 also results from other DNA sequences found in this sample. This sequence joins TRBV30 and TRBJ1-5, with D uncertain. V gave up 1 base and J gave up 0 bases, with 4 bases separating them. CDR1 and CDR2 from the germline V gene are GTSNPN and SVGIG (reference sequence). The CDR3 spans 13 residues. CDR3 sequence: CAWSGDSNQPQHF. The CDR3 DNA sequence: TGTGCCTGGAGTGGTGATAGCAATCAGCCCCAGCATTTT.